A selection of T cell receptor beta chains follows, all from one sample in a study of CD8 T cells in Susac syndrome. Each CDR3 protein is one row after TCRdb ran MiXCR on the immunoSEQ multiplex PCR reads. The sample has some 160,000 distinct CDR3 sequences; about 90% are singletons. The specimen sequenced was CD4+ T cells from PBMCs. Every receptor here comes from a human donor in good health. The CDR3 runs from the conserved cysteine through the conserved F or W. D genes are given only for firm matches. Rows may omit the clone size; those that give it use once, few, many or a size class.

d_gene,v_gene,j_gene,abundance,CDR3nt,CDR3aa
TRBD1,TRBV2,TRBJ1-2,.,TGTGCCAGCAATCCGACAGGGGGCGGCTACACCTTC,CASNPTGGGYTF
.,TRBV10-3,TRBJ2-5,.,TGTGCCATCAGTTCACAGGGTCCCCAGTACTTC,CAISSQGPQYF
TRBD2,TRBV11-3,TRBJ2-1,.,TGTGCCAGCAGCTTAGGCGGGAGCGGGTACAATGAGCAGTTCTTC,CASSLGGSGYNEQFF
TRBD1,TRBV9,TRBJ2-3,few,TGTGCCAGCAGCGCCCGACAGGGGACCGCAGATACGCAGTATTTT,CASSARQGTADTQYF
.,TRBV9,TRBJ2-5,.,TGTGCCAGCAGCGCAGCGGATAAAGAGACCCAGTACTTC,CASSAADKETQYF
.,TRBV7-7,TRBJ2-3,.,TGTGCTAGCAGCTTGCGGCCCGGGGGTTTGTCGTATTTT,CASSLRPGGLSYF
.,TRBV5-4,TRBJ1-2,.,TGTGCCAGCAGCCCCGACAGCCTATATGGCTACACCTTC,CASSPDSLYGYTF
.,TRBV7-8,TRBJ2-7,.,TGTGCCAGCAGCTTAGCCAACAGCTACTCCTACGAGCAGTACTTC,CASSLANSYSYEQYF
.,TRBV2,TRBJ2-7,.,TGTGCCAGCAGTAGGGACTCCTACGAGCAGTACTTC,CASSRDSYEQYF
TRBD1,TRBV10-3,TRBJ2-5,.,TGTGCCATCAGCGGGTCTCCCCCAGGGGGATCAGGAGAGACCCAGTACTTC,CAISGSPPGGSGETQYF
.,TRBV20-1,TRBJ1-4,.,TGCAGTGCTTTACAGGGAGCTAATGAAAAACTGTTTTTT,CSALQGANEKLFF
.,TRBV28,TRBJ2-7,.,TGTGCCAGCAGTTTACCCGGCGGACGAATCGAGCAGTACTTC,CASSLPGGRIEQYF
TRBD2,TRBV4-2,TRBJ2-1,.,TGTGCCAGCAGCCAAGAGAGCATAGCGGGAGCTAACTACAATGAGCAGTTCTTC,CASSQESIAGANYNEQFF
.,TRBV30,TRBJ2-7,.,TGTGCCTGGAACGACAATCAAGGATACGAGCAGTACTTC,CAWNDNQGYEQYF
.,TRBV7-2,TRBJ2-3,.,TGTGCCAGCAGCTTGTCAGCTCTCCTCACAGATACGCAGTATTTT,CASSLSALLTDTQYF
.,TRBV7-9,TRBJ1-5,.,TGTGCCAGCTCTACAGGAGATAGCAATCAGCCCCAGCATTTT,CASSTGDSNQPQHF
.,TRBV20-1,TRBJ2-4,.,TGCAGTGCTAGAGATAGTACAGGGAGCGGCAAAAACATTCAGTACTTC,CSARDSTGSGKNIQYF
.,TRBV30,TRBJ1-1,.,TGTGCCTGGACACCAGGGACCACTGAAGCTTTCTTT,CAWTPGTTEAFF
.,TRBV20-1,TRBJ2-7,.,TGCAGTGCGCTAAAGACAGGCCTCTACGAGCAGTACTTC,CSALKTGLYEQYF
.,TRBV27,TRBJ2-3,.,TGTGCCAGCAGTCCGCGACGGATCACAGATACGCAGTATTTT,CASSPRRITDTQYF
.,TRBV20-1,TRBJ2-3,.,TGCAGTGCTAGTTGGGGGAGAGGCACAGATACGCAGTATTTT,CSASWGRGTDTQYF
TRBD2,TRBV4-3,TRBJ2-1,.,TGCGCCAGCAGCCCCCTGGGGGGGACTACGTACAATGAGCAGTTCTTC,CASSPLGGTTYNEQFF
.,TRBV7-2,TRBJ2-1,once,TGTGCCAGCAGCCCGACGTCTCGGGAGCAGTTCTTC,CASSPTSREQFF
.,TRBV5-4,TRBJ2-2,.,TGTGCCAGCAGCTTGGGCAGTCCTAGGGACACCGGGGAGCTGTTTTTT,CASSLGSPRDTGELFF
TRBD2,TRBV5-1,TRBJ2-1,.,TGCGCCAGCAGCTTGACGGCGGGAGGGCCGGATGAGCAGTTCTTC,CASSLTAGGPDEQFF
.,TRBV4-3,TRBJ2-6,.,TGCGCCAGCAGCCCTCGGATCGAGGGAAACTCTGGGGCCAACGTCCTGACTTTC,CASSPRIEGNSGANVLTF
.,TRBV29-1,TRBJ1-2,.,TGCAGCGTTGCAGGGGATGGCTACACCTTC,CSVAGDGYTF
TRBD1,TRBV15,TRBJ2-1,.,TGTGCCACCAGCAGTCAGGGGGCCCTCGTATACAATGAGCAGTTCTTC,CATSSQGALVYNEQFF
TRBD1,TRBV7-6,TRBJ2-2,.,TGTGCCAGCAGCCCGAGCCCCGGGACAGGGACCGGGGAGCTGTTTTTT,CASSPSPGTGTGELFF
.,TRBV20-1,TRBJ1-1,.,TGCAGTGCTAGAGGGGACATAGGAAAGAACACTGAAGCTTTCTTT,CSARGDIGKNTEAFF
TRBD1,TRBV20-1,TRBJ2-5,.,TGCAGTGCCCCCGGGACAGTGGGTCAAGAGACCCAGTACTTC,CSAPGTVGQETQYF
TRBD1,TRBV18,TRBJ1-5,.,TGTGCCAGCTCCCCCGGCGACAGGGGGAGCAATCAGCCCCAGCATTTT,CASSPGDRGSNQPQHF
TRBD2,TRBV20-1,TRBJ2-1,.,TGCAGTGCTGAGAGGTCTAGCGGGAGGAATGAGCAGTTCTTC,CSAERSSGRNEQFF
TRBD1,TRBV20-1,TRBJ2-7,.,TGCAGTGCTCTCCCAGGGGGCGCATACGAGCAGTACTTC,CSALPGGAYEQYF
.,TRBV7-2,TRBJ1-2,.,TGTGCCAGCAGCCCGGGGGGGACCCGTCGGGCTGGCTACACCTTC,CASSPGGTRRAGYTF
.,TRBV6-2/TRBV6-3,TRBJ2-1,.,TGTGCCAGCTCCGTGGATAACTACAATGAGCAGTTCTTC,CASSVDNYNEQFF
.,TRBV12-3/TRBV12-4,TRBJ1-3,.,TGTGCCAGCAGTCTGGAGAGGGATGGAAACACCATATATTTT,CASSLERDGNTIYF
TRBD1,TRBV6-2/TRBV6-3,TRBJ2-1,.,TGTGCCAGCAGTTACGGTGGGACAGCAAACAATGAGCAGTTCTTC,CASSYGGTANNEQFF
.,TRBV3-1,TRBJ2-2,.,TGTGCCAGCGGCTATGTTGGGGGCACCGGGGAGCTGTTTTTT,CASGYVGGTGELFF
TRBD2,TRBV5-4,TRBJ2-2,.,TGTGCCAGCAGCCGGGACTACCGGAAGTCGACCGGGGAGCTGTTTTTT,CASSRDYRKSTGELFF
.,TRBV5-1,TRBJ2-1,.,TGCGCCAGCAGCTTGGGGGCGGTCTCCTACAATGAGCAGTTCTTC,CASSLGAVSYNEQFF
.,TRBV28,TRBJ2-2,.,TGTGCCAGCAGTCCACCGGCGGCGGGGGAGCTGTTTTTT,CASSPPAAGELFF
.,TRBV7-8,TRBJ2-3,once,TGTGCCAGCAGCTTTGGCGGGCCAAGCACAGATACGCAGTATTTT,CASSFGGPSTDTQYF
.,TRBV20-1,TRBJ1-1,.,TGCAGTGCTAGAGGGACCCGGGCTTTCTTT,CSARGTRAFF
.,TRBV4-3,TRBJ2-1,.,TGCGCCAGCAGCCAAGAAAGAGGTTACCTACAGGTTGAGCAGTTCTTC,CASSQERGYLQVEQFF
.,TRBV6-1,TRBJ2-6,.,TGTGCCAGCACCATAGCCCGGGCCGGCGGGGCCAACGTCCTGACTTTC,CASTIARAGGANVLTF
.,TRBV27,TRBJ1-2,once,TGTGCCAGCAGTTTAAAGGGACGGGATGGCTACACCTTC,CASSLKGRDGYTF
.,TRBV10-3,TRBJ2-7,.,TGTGCCATCAGTGAGTCGGGACATAGTAGCGAGCAGTACTTC,CAISESGHSSEQYF
.,TRBV9,TRBJ2-1,.,TGTGCCAGCAGCGTAGGGGCTAGCGAGTACAATGAGCAGTTCTTC,CASSVGASEYNEQFF
.,TRBV7-9,TRBJ1-2,.,TGTGCCAGCAGTCCATTCACAGCTAACTATGGCTACACCTTC,CASSPFTANYGYTF
TRBD1,TRBV7-9,TRBJ2-5,.,TGTGCCAGCAGCTCGGGACAGCTCCAAGAGACCCAGTACTTC,CASSSGQLQETQYF
.,TRBV29-1,TRBJ1-4,once,TGCAGCGTTCGTGGCAGCTTCGGGGAAAAACTGTTTTTT,CSVRGSFGEKLFF
.,TRBV5-1,TRBJ1-2,.,TGCGCCAGCAGCGAGAGCCTTACCTATGGCTACACCTTC,CASSESLTYGYTF
.,TRBV21-1,TRBJ1-5,.,TGTGCCAGCACCCTACCAAGGACAGCACGCAATCAGCCCCAGCATTTT,CASTLPRTARNQPQHF
TRBD1,TRBV20-1,TRBJ1-6,.,TGCAGTGCTAGGGAGACAGGGGATGGTTCACCCCTCCACTTT,CSARETGDGSPLHF
.,TRBV18,TRBJ1-2,once,TGTGCCAGCTCACCACAGGCCTCTTCCTACACCTTC,CASSPQASSYTF
.,TRBV20-1,TRBJ2-7,.,TGCAGTGCGAGGGACAACCCCTACGAGCAGTACTTC,CSARDNPYEQYF
.,TRBV20-1,TRBJ1-1,.,TGCAGTGCTAGTCCGGGGACTGAAGCTTTCTTT,CSASPGTEAFF